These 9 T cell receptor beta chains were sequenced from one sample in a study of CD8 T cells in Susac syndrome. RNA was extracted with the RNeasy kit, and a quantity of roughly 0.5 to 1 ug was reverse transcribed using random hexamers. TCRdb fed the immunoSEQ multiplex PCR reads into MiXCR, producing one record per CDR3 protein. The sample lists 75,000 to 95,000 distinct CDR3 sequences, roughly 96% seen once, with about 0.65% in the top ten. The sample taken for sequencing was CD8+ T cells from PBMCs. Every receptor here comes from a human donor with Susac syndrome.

The CDR3, as DNA: TGTGCCTGGAGTGAACCGGAGCGACAGGGGGACAATAACTATGGCTACACCTTC. Encoded protein: CAWSEPERQGDNNYGYTF. V is TRBV30 and J is TRBJ1-2; 9 bases match TRBD1. CDR1 is GTSNPN, CDR2 SVGIG, per germline (reference sequence). Trimming removed 1 base from V and 1 base from J; junction bases left unmatched: 13. The CDR3 totals 18 residues.

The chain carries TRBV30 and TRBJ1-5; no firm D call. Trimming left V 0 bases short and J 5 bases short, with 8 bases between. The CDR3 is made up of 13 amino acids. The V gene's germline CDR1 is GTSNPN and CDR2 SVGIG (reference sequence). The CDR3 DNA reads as TGTGCCTGGAGTGTTTCCGGGGATCAGCCCCAGCATTTT. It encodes CAWSVSGDQPQHF.

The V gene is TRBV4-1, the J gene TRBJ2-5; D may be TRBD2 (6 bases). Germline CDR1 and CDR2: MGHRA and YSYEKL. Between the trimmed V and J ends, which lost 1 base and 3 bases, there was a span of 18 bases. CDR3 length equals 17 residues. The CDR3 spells CASSQGSLGLSKETQYF. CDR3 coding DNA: TGCGCCAGCAGCCAAGGAAGCCTGGGACTCTCCAAAGAGACCCAGTACTTC.

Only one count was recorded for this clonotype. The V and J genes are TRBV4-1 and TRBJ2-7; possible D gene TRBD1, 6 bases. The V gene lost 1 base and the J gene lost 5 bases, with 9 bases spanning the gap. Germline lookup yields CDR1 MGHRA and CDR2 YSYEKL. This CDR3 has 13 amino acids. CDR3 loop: CASSQVRTDEQYF. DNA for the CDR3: TGCGCCAGCAGCCAAGTGAGGACAGACGAGCAGTACTTC.

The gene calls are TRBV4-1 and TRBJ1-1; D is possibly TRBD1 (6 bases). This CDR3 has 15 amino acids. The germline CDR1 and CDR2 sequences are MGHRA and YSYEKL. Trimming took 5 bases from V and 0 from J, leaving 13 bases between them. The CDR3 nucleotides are TGCGCCAGCAGCGACAGGATGGGGGTGAACACTGAAGCTTTCTTT. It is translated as CASSDRMGVNTEAFF.

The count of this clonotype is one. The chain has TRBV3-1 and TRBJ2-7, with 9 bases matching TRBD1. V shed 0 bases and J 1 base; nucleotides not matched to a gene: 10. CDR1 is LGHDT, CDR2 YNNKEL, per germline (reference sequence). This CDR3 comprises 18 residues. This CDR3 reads CASSQDPGQGWGSYEQYF. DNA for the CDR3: TGTGCCAGCAGCCAAGACCCGGGACAGGGATGGGGATCCTACGAGCAGTACTTC.

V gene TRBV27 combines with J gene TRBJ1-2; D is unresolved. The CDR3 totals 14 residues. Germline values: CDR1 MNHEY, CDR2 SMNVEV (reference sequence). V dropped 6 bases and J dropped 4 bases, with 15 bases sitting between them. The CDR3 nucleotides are TGTGCCAGCAGGGGAGGCTCCCTGGGCTATGGCTACACCTTC. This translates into CASRGGSLGYGYTF.

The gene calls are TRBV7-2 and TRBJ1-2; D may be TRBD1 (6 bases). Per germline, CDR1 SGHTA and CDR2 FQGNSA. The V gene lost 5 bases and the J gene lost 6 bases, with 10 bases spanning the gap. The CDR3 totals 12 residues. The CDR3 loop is CASSGRTDGYTF. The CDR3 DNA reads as TGTGCCAGCAGCGGCCGGACAGATGGCTACACCTTC.

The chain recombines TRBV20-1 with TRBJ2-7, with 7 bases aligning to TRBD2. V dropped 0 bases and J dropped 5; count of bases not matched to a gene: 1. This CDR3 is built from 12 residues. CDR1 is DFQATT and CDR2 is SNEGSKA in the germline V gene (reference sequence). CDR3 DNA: TGCAGTGCTAGAGATCGGGGGGACGAGCAGTACTTC. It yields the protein CSARDRGDEQYF.